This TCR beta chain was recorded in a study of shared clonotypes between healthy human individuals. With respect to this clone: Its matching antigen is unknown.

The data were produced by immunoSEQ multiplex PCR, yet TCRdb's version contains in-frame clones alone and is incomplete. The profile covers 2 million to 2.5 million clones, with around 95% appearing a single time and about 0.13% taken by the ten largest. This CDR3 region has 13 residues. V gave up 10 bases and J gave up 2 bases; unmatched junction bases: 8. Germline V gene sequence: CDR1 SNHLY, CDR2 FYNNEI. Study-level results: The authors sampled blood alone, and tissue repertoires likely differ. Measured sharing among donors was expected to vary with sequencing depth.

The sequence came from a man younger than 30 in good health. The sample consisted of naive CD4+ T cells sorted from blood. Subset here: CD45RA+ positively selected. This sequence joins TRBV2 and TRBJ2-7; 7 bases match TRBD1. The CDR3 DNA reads TGTGCCACCAACGACAGGGAGCCCTACGAGCAGTACTTC. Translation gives CATNDREPYEQYF.